Shown below are 2 T cell receptor beta chains from a single sample sequenced in a study of Graves' ophthalmopathy and Graves' hyperthyroidism. Scientists amplified the TCR beta CDR3 regions from RNA transcripts. HTBI primers served in a first-round RT-PCR, which a second-round multiplex PCR followed. TCRdb re-derived calls from the multiplex PCR reads in MiXCR, one entry per CDR3 protein. The sample holds about 740,000 distinct CDR3 sequences, 40% seen once. Sequencing input: peripheral blood. These receptors originate from an adult man with Graves' ophthalmopathy.

There are a few counts of this clonotype. This chain connects TRBV10-3 to TRBJ2-7; D is undetermined. The CDR3 extends over 14 amino acids. Germline values: CDR1 ENHRY, CDR2 SYGVKD. Trimming left V 0 bases short and J 3 bases short, with 9 bases between. The CDR3: CAISESASLYEQYF. As DNA, the CDR3 is TGTGCCATCAGTGAGTCGGCTAGTCTCTACGAGCAGTACTTC.

The chain is built from TRBV20-1 and TRBJ2-5; D ambiguous. Per the germline V gene, CDR1 is DFQATT and CDR2 is SNEGSKA (reference sequence). Trimming left V 1 base short and J 5 bases short, with 11 bases between. The CDR3 extends over 13 amino acids. CDR3 nucleotide sequence: TGCAGTGCTAGAGCTATAGAAGGCGAGACCCAGTACTTC. Encoded protein: CSARAIEGETQYF.